This TCR beta chain appears in the sequencing data of a study of blood T cell repertoires in COVID-19. In the study overall: Samples came from the United States, Italy and Spain, spanning acute and convalescent COVID-19. From T cells, B-cell-depleted T cells, or PBMCs came the material, which was cDNA or gDNA.

The CDR3 consists of 13 residues. V lost 3 bases to trimming and J lost 9 bases, with 13 bases between them. Germline loops: CDR1 SGHRS, CDR2 YFSETQ. Per the authors' pipeline: Scientists estimated how many nucleated cells there were by amplifying reference gene primers. Using immunoSEQ multiplex PCR, the repertoire was profiled, and TCRdb retains in-frame clones only, with some absent. From that table come the V and J calls and clone size; the DNA was used to work out D and trimming. Of under 200,000 clones listed, roughly 81% are singletons. The chain recombines TRBV5-1 with TRBJ1-5, with a possible D match to TRBD1 (5 bases). The clonotype originates from a woman at least 80 years old with acute or convalescent COVID-19. The sequenced material came from peripheral blood. In DNA, the CDR3 is TGCGCCAGCAGCTCCATACCAGGGCTGCCCCAGCATTTT. As protein: CASSSIPGLPQHF.